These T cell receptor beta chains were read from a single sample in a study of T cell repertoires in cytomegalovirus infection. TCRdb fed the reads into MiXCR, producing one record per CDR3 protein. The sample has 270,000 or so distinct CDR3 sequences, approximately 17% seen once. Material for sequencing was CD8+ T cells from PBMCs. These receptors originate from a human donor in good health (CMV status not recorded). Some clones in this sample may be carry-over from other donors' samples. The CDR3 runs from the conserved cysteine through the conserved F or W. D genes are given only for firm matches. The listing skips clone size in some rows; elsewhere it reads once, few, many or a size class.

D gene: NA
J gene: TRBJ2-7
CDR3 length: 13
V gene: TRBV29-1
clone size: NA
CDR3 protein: CSVETGASYEQYF
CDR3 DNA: TGCAGCGTTGAGACAGGTGCTTCCTACGAGCAGTACTTC

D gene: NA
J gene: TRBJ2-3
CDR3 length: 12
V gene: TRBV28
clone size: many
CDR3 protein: CASSPDTDTQYF
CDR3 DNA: TGTGCCAGCAGTCCTGACACAGATACGCAGTATTTT

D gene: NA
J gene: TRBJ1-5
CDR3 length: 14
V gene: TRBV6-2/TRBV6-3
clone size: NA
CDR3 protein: CASNDRSSNQPQHF
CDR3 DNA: TGTGCCAGCAACGACAGGTCAAGCAATCAGCCCCAGCATTTT

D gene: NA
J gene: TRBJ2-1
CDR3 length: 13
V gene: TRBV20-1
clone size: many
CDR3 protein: CSVIIGTYNEQFF
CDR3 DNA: TGCAGTGTTATTATAGGGACCTACAATGAGCAGTTCTTC

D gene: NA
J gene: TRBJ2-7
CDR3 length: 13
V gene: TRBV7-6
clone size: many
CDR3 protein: CASSRLGSYEQYF
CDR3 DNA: TGTGCCAGCAGCCGGCTGGGTTCCTACGAGCAGTACTTC

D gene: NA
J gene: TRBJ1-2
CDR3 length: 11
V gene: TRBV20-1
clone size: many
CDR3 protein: CSADEGYGYTF
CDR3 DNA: TGCAGTGCTGATGAAGGCTATGGCTACACCTTC

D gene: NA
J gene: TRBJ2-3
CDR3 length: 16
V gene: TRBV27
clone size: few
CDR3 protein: CASSPRQGGSTDTQYF
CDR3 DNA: TGTGCCAGCAGTCCCCGACAGGGAGGGAGTACAGATACGCAGTATTTT

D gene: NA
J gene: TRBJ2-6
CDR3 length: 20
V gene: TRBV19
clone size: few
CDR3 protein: CASRRWGSTERHSGANVLTF
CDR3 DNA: TGTGCCAGTAGGCGGTGGGGCAGTACAGAGCGGCACTCTGGGGCCAACGTCCTGACTTTC

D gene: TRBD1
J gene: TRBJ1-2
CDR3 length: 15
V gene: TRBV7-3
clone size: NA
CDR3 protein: CASSNPGQLYEGYTF
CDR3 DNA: TGTGCCAGCAGCAATCCGGGACAGCTCTATGAGGGCTACACCTTC

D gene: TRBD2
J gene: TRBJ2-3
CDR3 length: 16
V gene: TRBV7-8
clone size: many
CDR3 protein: CASRGLAGASTDTQYF
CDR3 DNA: TGTGCCAGCAGGGGACTAGCGGGGGCCAGCACAGATACGCAGTATTTT

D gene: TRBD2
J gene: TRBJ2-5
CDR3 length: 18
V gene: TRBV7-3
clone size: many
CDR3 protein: CASSLGLAGPLIQETQYF
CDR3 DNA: TGTGCCAGCAGCCTCGGGCTAGCGGGGCCGCTTATACAAGAGACCCAGTACTTC

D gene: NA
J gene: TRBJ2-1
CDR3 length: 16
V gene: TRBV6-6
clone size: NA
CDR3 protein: CASSYFRDRSWNEQFF
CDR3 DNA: TGTGCCAGCAGTTACTTCCGGGACCGAAGTTGGAATGAGCAGTTCTTC

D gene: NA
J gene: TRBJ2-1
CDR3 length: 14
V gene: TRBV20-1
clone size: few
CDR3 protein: CSPYNRERYNEQFF
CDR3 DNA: TGCAGTCCATATAACCGGGAGCGGTACAATGAGCAGTTCTTC

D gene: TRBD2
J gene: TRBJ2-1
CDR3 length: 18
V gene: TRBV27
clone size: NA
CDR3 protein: CASKKWSDGRGGRDEQFF
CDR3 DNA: TGTGCCAGCAAAAAGTGGTCTGACGGGCGGGGGGGCCGGGATGAGCAGTTCTTC

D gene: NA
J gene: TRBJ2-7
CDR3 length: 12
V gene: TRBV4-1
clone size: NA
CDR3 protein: CASSQGRSQQYF
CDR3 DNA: TGCGCCAGCAGCCAAGGCCGATCTCAGCAGTACTTC

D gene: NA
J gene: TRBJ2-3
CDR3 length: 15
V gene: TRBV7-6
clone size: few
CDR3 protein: CASSGGTVDPDTQYF
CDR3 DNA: TGTGCCAGCAGTGGCGGGACAGTTGATCCAGATACGCAGTATTTT

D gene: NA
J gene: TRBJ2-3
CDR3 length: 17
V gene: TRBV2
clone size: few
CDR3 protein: CASSDGQGLLFGDTQYF
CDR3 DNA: TGTGCCAGCAGTGATGGTCAGGGCTTATTGTTTGGTGATACGCAGTATTTT

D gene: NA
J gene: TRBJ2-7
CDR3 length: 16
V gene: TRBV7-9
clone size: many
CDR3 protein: CASSLEAGGSSYEQYF
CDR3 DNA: TGTGCCAGCAGCTTAGAGGCCGGGGGTAGCTCCTACGAGCAGTACTTC

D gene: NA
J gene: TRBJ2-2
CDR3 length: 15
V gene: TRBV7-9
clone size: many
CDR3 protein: CASSSWDQQAGELFF
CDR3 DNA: TGTGCCAGCAGCTCATGGGACCAGCAGGCCGGGGAGCTGTTTTTT

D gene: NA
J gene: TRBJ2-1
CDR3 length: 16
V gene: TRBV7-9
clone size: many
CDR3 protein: CASSTLSGTDWNEQFF
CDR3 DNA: TGTGCCAGCAGCACCCTGTCCGGGACGGATTGGAATGAGCAGTTCTTC

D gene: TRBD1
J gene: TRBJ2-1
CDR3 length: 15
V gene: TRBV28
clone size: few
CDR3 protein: CASSPSGQGLQEQFF
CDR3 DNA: TGTGCCAGCAGCCCCTCCGGACAGGGTCTTCAAGAGCAGTTCTTC

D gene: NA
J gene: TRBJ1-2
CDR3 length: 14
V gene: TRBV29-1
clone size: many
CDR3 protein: CSVDPARANYGYTF
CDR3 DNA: TGCAGCGTTGACCCGGCCAGGGCTAACTATGGCTACACCTTC

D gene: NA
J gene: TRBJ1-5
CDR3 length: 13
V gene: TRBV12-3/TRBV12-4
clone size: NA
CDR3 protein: CASSSPGRMAQHF
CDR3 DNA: TGTGCCAGCAGTTCCCCGGGTAGAATGGCCCAGCATTTT

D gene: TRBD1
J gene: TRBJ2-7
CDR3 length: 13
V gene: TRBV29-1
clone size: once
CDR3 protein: CSVLDRGPDEQYF
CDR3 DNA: TGCAGCGTGCTGGACAGGGGGCCCGACGAGCAGTACTTC

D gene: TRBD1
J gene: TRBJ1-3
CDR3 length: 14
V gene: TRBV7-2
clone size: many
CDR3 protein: CASSRGQGRNTIYF
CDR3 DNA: TGTGCCAGCAGCCGGGGACAGGGCAGAAACACCATATATTTT

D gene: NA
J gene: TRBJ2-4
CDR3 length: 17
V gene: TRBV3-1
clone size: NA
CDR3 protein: CASSQDIPPLAKNIQYF
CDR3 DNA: TGTGCCAGCAGCCAAGATATCCCCCCGCTAGCCAAAAACATTCAGTACTTC

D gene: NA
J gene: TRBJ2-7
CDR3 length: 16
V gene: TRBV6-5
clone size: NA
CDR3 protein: CASSYSAGAISYEQYF
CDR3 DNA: TGTGCCAGCAGTTACTCGGCGGGGGCCATCTCCTACGAGCAGTACTTC

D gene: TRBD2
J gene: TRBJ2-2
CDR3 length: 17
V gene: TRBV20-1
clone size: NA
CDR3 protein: CSARDEGGGPNTGELFF
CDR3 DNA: TGCAGTGCTAGAGATGAGGGCGGGGGGCCGAACACCGGGGAGCTGTTTTTT

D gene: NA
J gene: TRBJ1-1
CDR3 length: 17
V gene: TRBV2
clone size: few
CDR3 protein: CASSVWTELPLNTEAFF
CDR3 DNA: TGTGCCAGCAGTGTTTGGACAGAGCTCCCCTTGAACACTGAAGCTTTCTTT

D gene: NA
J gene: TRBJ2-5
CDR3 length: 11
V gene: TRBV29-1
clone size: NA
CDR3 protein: CSARTKETQYF
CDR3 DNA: TGCAGTGCCAGAACCAAAGAGACCCAGTACTTC

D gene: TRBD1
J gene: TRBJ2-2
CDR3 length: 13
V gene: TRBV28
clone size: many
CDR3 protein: CASSYGQGGELFF
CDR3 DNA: TGTGCCAGCAGTTACGGACAGGGGGGGGAGCTGTTTTTT

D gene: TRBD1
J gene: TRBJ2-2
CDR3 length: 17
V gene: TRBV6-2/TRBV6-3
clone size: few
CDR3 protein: CASSYKRGQGNTGELFF
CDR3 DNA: TGTGCCAGCAGTTACAAAAGGGGACAGGGGAACACCGGGGAGCTGTTTTTT

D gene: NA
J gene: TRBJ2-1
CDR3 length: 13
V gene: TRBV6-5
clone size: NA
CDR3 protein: CASSYSGDPEQFF
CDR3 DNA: TGTGCCAGCAGTTACTCAGGCGACCCCGAGCAGTTCTTC

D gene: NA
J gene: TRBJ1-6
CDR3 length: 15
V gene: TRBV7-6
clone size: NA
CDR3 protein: CASSLSAFENSPLHF
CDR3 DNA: TGTGCCAGCAGCTTATCTGCCTTCGAGAATTCACCCCTCCACTTT

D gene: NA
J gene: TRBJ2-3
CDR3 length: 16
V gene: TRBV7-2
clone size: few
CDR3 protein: CASSLATGPYTDTQYF
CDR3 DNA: TGTGCCAGCAGCTTGGCGACCGGGCCCTACACAGATACGCAGTATTTT

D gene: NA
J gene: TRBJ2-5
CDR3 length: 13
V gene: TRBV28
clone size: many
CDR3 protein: CASSPGRQETQYF
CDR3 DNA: TGTGCCAGCAGCCCTGGTCGTCAAGAGACCCAGTACTTC

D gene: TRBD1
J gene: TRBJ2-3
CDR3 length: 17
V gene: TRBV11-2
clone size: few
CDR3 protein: CASSLVTGELVADTQYF
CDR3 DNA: TGTGCCAGCAGCTTGGTAACAGGGGAATTAGTGGCAGATACGCAGTATTTT

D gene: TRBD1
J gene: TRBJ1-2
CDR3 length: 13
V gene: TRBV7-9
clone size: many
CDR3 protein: CASRPQGNYGYTF
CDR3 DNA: TGTGCCAGCAGGCCACAGGGGAACTATGGCTACACCTTC

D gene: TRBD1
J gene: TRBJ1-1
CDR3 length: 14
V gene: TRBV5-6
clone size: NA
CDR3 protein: CDSSLGQGNTEAFF
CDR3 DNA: TGTGACAGCAGCTTGGGACAGGGGAACACTGAAGCTTTCTTT

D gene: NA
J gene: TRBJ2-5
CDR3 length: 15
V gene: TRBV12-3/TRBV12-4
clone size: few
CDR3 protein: CASNTNRDAGETQYF
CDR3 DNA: TGTGCCAGCAACACGAACAGGGATGCGGGGGAGACCCAGTACTTC

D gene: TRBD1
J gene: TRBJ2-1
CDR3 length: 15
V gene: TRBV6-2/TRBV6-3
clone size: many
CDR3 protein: CASSYRQGLVYEQFF
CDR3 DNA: TGTGCCAGCAGCTACAGACAGGGTCTTGTCTATGAGCAGTTCTTC

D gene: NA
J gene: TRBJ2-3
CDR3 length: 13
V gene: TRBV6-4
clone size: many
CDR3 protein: CASSEGAADTQYF
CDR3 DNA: TGTGCCAGCAGTGAGGGGGCCGCAGATACGCAGTATTTT

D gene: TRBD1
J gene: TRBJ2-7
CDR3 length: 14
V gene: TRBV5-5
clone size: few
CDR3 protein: CASSLGQGWYEQYF
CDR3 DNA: TGTGCCAGCAGCTTGGGACAGGGCTGGTACGAGCAGTACTTC

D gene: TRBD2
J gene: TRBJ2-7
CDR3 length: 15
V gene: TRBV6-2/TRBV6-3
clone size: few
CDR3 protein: CASTGGAGEIYEQYF
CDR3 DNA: TGTGCCAGCACCGGGGGGGCCGGGGAGATCTACGAGCAGTACTTC

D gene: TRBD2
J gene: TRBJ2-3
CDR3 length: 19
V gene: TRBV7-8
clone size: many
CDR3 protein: CASSLGGGGEPLTTDTQYF
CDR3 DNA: TGTGCCAGCAGCTTAGGGGGCGGGGGGGAACCTCTGACCACAGATACGCAGTATTTT

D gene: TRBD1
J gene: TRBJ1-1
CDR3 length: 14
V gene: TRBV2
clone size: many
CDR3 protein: CASSTGTENTEAFF
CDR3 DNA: TGTGCCAGCAGTACCGGGACAGAAAACACTGAAGCTTTCTTT

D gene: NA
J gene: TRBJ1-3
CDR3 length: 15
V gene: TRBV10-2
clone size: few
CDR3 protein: CASSTRTDSGNTIYF
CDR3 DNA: TGCGCCAGCAGCACTAGGACAGACTCTGGAAACACCATATATTTT

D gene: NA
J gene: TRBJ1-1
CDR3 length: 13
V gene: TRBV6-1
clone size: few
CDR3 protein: CASTSDLNTEAFF
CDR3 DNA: TGTGCCAGCACCTCGGACCTGAACACTGAAGCTTTCTTT

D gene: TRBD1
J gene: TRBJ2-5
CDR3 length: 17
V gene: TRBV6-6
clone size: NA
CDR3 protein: CASSYTQGQGWQETQYF
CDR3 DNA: TGTGCCAGCAGTTACACTCAGGGACAGGGTTGGCAAGAGACCCAGTACTTC

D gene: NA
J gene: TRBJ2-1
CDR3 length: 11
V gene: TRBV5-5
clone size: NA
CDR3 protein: CASNQGSEQFF
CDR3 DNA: TGTGCCAGCAACCAGGGTAGCGAGCAGTTCTTC

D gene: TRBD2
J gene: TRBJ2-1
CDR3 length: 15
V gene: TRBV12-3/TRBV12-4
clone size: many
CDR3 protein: CASSLAGAFLNEQFF
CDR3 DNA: TGTGCCAGCAGCTTAGCGGGGGCCTTTCTTAATGAGCAGTTCTTC